These T cell receptor beta chains were read from a single sample in a study of T cell responses to AZD1222 COVID-19 vaccine. Assay: immunoSEQ multiplex PCR; the TCRdb copy retains only in-frame clones and omits some. The sample has about 90,000 clones, around 86% seen once. The starting material was peripheral blood, obtained on day 0 of AZD1222 vaccination. The receptors were sampled from an adult in good health. The CDR3 runs from the conserved cysteine through the conserved F or W. Each record gives: V gene, D gene, clone size, J gene, CDR3 protein, CDR3 DNA. A D gene is named only where the DNA matches it firmly. Clone size is given for some rows only: seen once, a few or many times, or a class if the clone is expanded.

TRBV2	TRBD1	.	TRBJ1-6	CASGTGNNSPLHF	TGTGCCAGCGGGACAGGGAATAATTCACCCCTCCACTTT
TRBV9	TRBD1	.	TRBJ1-2	CASSGDSGSGYTF	TGTGCCAGCAGCGGGGACAGTGGCTCTGGCTACACCTTC
TRBV7-2	.	few	TRBJ2-1	CASSSIRDSEQFF	TGTGCCAGCAGCTCGATCCGGGACTCGGAGCAGTTCTTC
TRBV20-1	.	.	TRBJ1-3	CSASLHSGNTIYF	TGCAGTGCTAGTCTACACTCTGGAAACACCATATATTTT
TRBV6-2/TRBV6-3	.	.	TRBJ1-2	CASSYRGRIYGYTF	TGTGCCAGCAGTTACCGGGGACGGATCTATGGCTACACCTTC
TRBV27	TRBD1	.	TRBJ2-1	CASPGTATSRYEQFF	TGTGCCAGCCCAGGGACAGCCACAAGTAGGTATGAGCAGTTCTTC
TRBV4-1	.	.	TRBJ2-7	CASSQEVGTRFYEQYF	TGCGCCAGCAGCCAAGAGGTGGGAACTAGGTTCTACGAGCAGTACTTC
TRBV27	.	.	TRBJ1-1	CASSMTGNTEAFF	TGTGCCAGCAGTATGACAGGGAACACTGAAGCTTTCTTT
TRBV25-1	.	.	TRBJ2-7	CASSEIYTEQYF	TGTGCCAGCAGTGAAATTTATACCGAGCAGTACTTC
TRBV19	.	.	TRBJ1-5	CAGGMSNQPQHF	TGTGCCGGAGGGATGTCCAATCAGCCCCAGCATTTT
TRBV7-2	.	once	TRBJ1-1	CASSSVQGRVEAFF	TGTGCCAGCAGCTCGGTTCAGGGTAGGGTTGAAGCTTTCTTT
TRBV7-9	TRBD1	.	TRBJ2-7	CASSSRRDRVNEQYF	TGTGCCAGCAGCAGCCGCCGGGACAGGGTCAACGAGCAGTACTTC
TRBV6-9	TRBD2	.	TRBJ2-7	CAINPGTSGTSSYEQYF	TGTGCCATCAATCCCGGGACTAGCGGGACGAGCTCCTACGAGCAGTACTTC
TRBV25-1	.	.	TRBJ2-7	CASSLGGSYEQYF	TGTGCCAGCAGTCTAGGGGGATCCTACGAGCAGTACTTC
TRBV2	TRBD2	.	TRBJ2-1	CASSEVGFSGGYNEQFF	TGTGCCAGCAGTGAAGTAGGGTTCAGCGGGGGCTACAATGAGCAGTTCTTC
TRBV23-1	.	.	TRBJ2-2	CASSQTNRDGDFTGELFF	TGCGCCAGCAGTCAGACAAACCGGGACGGCGATTTCACCGGGGAGCTGTTTTTT
TRBV7-2	TRBD2	.	TRBJ2-5	CASSFYGLAGGGETQYF	TGTGCCAGCAGCTTTTATGGACTAGCGGGAGGGGGAGAGACCCAGTACTTC
TRBV9	.	.	TRBJ2-7	CASSVALSNEQYF	TGTGCCAGCAGCGTAGCTCTAAGTAACGAGCAGTACTTC
TRBV19	.	.	TRBJ1-2	CASTPVGDGYGYTF	TGTGCCAGTACCCCGGTCGGGGACGGCTATGGCTACACCTTC
TRBV18	.	.	TRBJ2-3	CASSPPSLGADTQYF	TGTGCCAGCTCACCACCGTCGTTGGGCGCGGATACGCAGTATTTT
TRBV7-2	.	.	TRBJ2-5	CASSYGGVLTQETQYF	TGTGCCAGCAGCTACGGGGGAGTCCTCACACAAGAGACCCAGTACTTC
TRBV3-1/TRBV3-2	.	.	TRBJ2-1	CASSPTLGVNEQFF	TGTGCCAGCAGCCCGACCCTGGGGGTTAATGAGCAGTTCTTC
TRBV15	.	.	TRBJ2-2	CATSREKGEHRELFF	TGTGCCACCAGCAGGGAAAAGGGAGAACACCGGGAGCTGTTTTTT
TRBV7-9	.	.	TRBJ1-1	CASRGLGGRNTEAFF	TGTGCCAGCAGGGGACTCGGGGGCAGGAACACTGAAGCTTTCTTT
TRBV5-3	.	.	TRBJ2-4	CARSLDRPELAKNIQYF	TGTGCCAGAAGCTTGGATCGGCCAGAACTAGCCAAAAACATTCAGTACTTC
TRBV11-3	TRBD2	.	TRBJ2-1	CASSLVASGINEQFF	TGTGCCAGCAGCTTAGTGGCTAGCGGGATCAATGAGCAGTTCTTC
TRBV5-8	.	.	TRBJ1-5	CASSRDIGGQPQHF	TGTGCCAGCAGCCGAGACATAGGGGGACAGCCCCAGCATTTT
TRBV5-1	TRBD2	.	TRBJ2-7	CASSSGGPLGRASSYEQYF	TGCGCCAGCAGCTCGGGGGGGCCCCTAGGACGGGCCTCTTCCTACGAGCAGTACTTC
TRBV13	.	.	TRBJ2-3	CASSIGSGDTQYF	TGTGCCAGCAGTATAGGATCAGGAGATACGCAGTATTTT
TRBV21-1	.	.	TRBJ2-4	CASSKGSIAKNIQYF	TGTGCCAGCAGCAAAGGATCCATAGCCAAAAACATTCAGTACTTC
TRBV28	TRBD2	.	TRBJ2-6	CASRLGGSASGANVLTF	TGTGCCAGCAGACTCGGGGGGTCGGCGTCTGGGGCCAACGTCCTGACTTTC
TRBV28	.	.	TRBJ1-1	CATLGATNPPNTEAFF	TGTGCCACCCTCGGGGCGACTAACCCCCCGAACACTGAAGCTTTCTTT
TRBV5-1	.	.	TRBJ2-7	CASSLAVAQEPYEQYF	TGCGCCAGCAGCTTGGCCGTCGCGCAGGAACCCTACGAGCAGTACTTC
TRBV3-1/TRBV3-2	.	.	TRBJ1-1	CASSQDGQLRNTEAFF	TGTGCCAGCAGCCAAGATGGCCAGCTACGGAACACTGAAGCTTTCTTT
TRBV7-2	.	once	TRBJ2-3	CASSLEGRGGTDTQYF	TGTGCCAGCAGCTTAGAAGGCAGGGGAGGGACAGATACGCAGTATTTT
TRBV29-1	.	once	TRBJ2-5	CSVLQGNQETQYF	TGCAGCGTCCTACAGGGAAACCAAGAGACCCAGTACTTC
TRBV18	.	.	TRBJ1-4	CASSPSSRGDEKLFF	TGTGCCAGCTCACCATCTTCAAGGGGGGATGAAAAACTGTTTTTT
TRBV6-5	TRBD1	.	TRBJ1-1	CASRLTGSTEAFF	TGTGCCAGCAGATTGACAGGGAGCACTGAAGCTTTCTTT